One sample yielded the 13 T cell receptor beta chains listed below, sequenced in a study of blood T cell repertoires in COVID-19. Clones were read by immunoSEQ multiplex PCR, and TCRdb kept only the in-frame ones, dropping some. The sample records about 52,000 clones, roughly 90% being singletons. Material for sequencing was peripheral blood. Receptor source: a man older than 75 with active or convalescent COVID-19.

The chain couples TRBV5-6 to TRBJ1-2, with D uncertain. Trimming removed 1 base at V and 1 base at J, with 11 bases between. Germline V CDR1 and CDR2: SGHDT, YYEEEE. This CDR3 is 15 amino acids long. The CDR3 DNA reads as TGTGCCAGCAGCTTGCCTTTGAGTCTTAACTATGGCTACACCTTC. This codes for CASSLPLSLNYGYTF.

This CDR3 reads CASSLEAGGAEAFF. The CDR3 DNA reads TGCGCCAGCAGCTTGGAGGCAGGAGGAGCTGAAGCTTTCTTT. The chain joins TRBV5-1 to TRBJ1-1; D gene ambiguous. This CDR3 has 14 residues. Per the germline V gene, CDR1 is SGHRS and CDR2 is YFSETQ. The germline V and J ends were trimmed by 0 bases and 6 bases, with 12 bases remaining between them. Complete variable domain (other parts from reference TRBV5-1 and TRBJ1-1): KAGVTQTPRYLIKTRGQQVTLSCSPISGHRSVSWYQQTPGQGLQFLFEYFSETQRNKGNFPGRFSGRQFSNSRSEMNVSTLELGDSALYLCASSLEAGGAEAFFGQGTRLTVV.

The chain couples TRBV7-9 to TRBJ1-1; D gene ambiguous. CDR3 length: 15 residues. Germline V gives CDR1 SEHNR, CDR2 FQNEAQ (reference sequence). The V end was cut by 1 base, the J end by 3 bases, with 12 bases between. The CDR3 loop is CASSLGPRLDTEAFF. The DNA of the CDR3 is TGTGCCAGCAGCTTAGGGCCCAGGCTGGACACTGAAGCTTTCTTT.

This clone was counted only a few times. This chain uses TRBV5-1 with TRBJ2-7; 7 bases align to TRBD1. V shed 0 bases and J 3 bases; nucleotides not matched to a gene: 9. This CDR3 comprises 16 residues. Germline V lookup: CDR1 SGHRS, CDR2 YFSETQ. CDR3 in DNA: TGCGCCAGCAGCTTGGTAGCAGGGGGAGTCGGCTACGAGCAGTACTTC. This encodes CASSLVAGGVGYEQYF.

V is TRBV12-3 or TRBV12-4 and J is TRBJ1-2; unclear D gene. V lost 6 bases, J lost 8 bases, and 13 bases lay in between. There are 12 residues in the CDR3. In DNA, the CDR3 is TGTGCCAGCAGCCAAGACTGGGTAGGCTACACCTTC. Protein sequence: CASSQDWVGYTF.

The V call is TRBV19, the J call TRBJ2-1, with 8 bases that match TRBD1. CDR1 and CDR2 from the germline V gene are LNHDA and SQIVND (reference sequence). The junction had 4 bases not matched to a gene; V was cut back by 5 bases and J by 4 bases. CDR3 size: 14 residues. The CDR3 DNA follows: TGTGCCAGTAGTGTGGGACAGGTATACAATGAGCAGTTCTTC. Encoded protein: CASSVGQVYNEQFF.

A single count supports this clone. CDR3 DNA: TGCGCCAGCAGCTCCGGGATAACAAATGAAAAACTGTTTTTT. This codes for CASSSGITNEKLFF. The V and J genes are TRBV5-1 and TRBJ1-4; D unclear. The V gene's germline CDR1 is SGHRS and CDR2 YFSETQ. The CDR3 extends over 14 amino acids. Trimming cost V 3 bases and J 5 bases, with 11 bases left between them.

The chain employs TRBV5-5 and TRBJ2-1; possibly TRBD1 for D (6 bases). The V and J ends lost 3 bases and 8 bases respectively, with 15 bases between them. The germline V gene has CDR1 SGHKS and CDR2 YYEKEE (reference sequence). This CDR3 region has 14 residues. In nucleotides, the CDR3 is TGTGCCAGCAGCTCCAACCCAGGGGTGGATGAGCAGTTCTTC. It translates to CASSSNPGVDEQFF. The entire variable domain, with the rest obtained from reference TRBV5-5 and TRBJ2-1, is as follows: DAGVTQSPTHLIKTRGQQVTLRCSPISGHKSVSWYQQVLGQGPQFIFQYYEKEERGRGNFPDRFSARQFPNYSSELNVNALLLGDSALYLCASSSNPGVDEQFFGPGTRLTVL.

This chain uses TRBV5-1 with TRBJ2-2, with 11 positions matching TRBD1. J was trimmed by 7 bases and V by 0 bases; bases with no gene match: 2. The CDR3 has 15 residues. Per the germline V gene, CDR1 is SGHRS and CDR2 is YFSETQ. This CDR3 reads CASSLEGTGGGELFF. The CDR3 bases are TGCGCCAGCAGCTTGGAAGGGACAGGGGGCGGGGAGCTGTTTTTT.

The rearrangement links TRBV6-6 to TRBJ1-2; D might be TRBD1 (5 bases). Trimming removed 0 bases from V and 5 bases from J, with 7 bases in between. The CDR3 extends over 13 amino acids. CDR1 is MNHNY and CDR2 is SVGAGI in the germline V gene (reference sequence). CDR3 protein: CASSYSGGYGYTF. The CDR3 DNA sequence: TGTGCCAGCAGTTACTCGGGGGGGTATGGCTACACCTTC.

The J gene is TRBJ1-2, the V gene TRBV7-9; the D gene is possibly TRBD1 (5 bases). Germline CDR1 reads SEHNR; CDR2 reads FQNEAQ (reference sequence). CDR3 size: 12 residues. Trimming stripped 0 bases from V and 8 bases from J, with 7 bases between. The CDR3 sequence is CASSLAGRGYTF. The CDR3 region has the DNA TGTGCCAGCAGCTTAGCGGGGCGGGGCTACACCTTC.

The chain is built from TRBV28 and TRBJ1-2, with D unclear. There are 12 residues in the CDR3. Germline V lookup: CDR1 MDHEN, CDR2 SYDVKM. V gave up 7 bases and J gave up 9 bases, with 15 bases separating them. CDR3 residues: CASTGGRGSYTF. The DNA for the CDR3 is TGTGCCAGCACCGGCGGACGGGGAAGCTACACCTTC.

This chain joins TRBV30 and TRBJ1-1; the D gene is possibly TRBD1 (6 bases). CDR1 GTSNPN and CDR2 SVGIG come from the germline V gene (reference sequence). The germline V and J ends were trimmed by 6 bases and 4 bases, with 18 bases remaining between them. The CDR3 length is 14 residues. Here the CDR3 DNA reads TGTGCCTGCAATTCTCCAGGGGAGGGCACTGAAGCTTTCTTT. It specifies CACNSPGEGTEAFF. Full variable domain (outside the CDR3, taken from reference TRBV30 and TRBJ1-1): SQTIHQWPATLVQPVGSPLSLECTVEGTSNPNLYWYRQAAGRGLQLLFYSVGIGQISSEVPQNLSASRPQDRQFILSSKKLLLSDSGFYLCACNSPGEGTEAFFGQGTRLTVV.